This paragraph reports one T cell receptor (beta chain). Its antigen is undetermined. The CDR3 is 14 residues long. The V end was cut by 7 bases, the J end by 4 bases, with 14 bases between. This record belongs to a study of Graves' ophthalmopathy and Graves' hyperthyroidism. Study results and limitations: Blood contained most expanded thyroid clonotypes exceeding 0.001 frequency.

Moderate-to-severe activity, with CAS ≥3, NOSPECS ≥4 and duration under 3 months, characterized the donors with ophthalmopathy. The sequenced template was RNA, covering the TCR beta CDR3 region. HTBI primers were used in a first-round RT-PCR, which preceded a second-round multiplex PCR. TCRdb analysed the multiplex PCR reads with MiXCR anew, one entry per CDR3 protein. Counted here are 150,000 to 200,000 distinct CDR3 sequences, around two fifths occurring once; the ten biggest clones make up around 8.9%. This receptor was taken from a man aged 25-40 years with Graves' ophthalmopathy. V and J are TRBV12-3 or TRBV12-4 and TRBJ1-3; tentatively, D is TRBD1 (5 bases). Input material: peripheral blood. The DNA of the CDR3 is TGTGCCAGCACCTCTATCAGGGTCGGAAACACCATATATTTT. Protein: CASTSIRVGNTIYF.